The rows below give T cell receptor beta chains drawn from one sample of a study of blood T cell repertoires in COVID-19. The repertoire was sequenced with immunoSEQ multiplex PCR; TCRdb's copy has only in-frame clones and lacks some. The sample has about 82,000 clones; about 82% are singletons. Source material: peripheral blood. These receptor sequences come from a man at least 80 years old with active or convalescent COVID-19. The CDR3 runs from the conserved cysteine through the conserved F or W. The order of the fields is J gene, D gene, clone size, CDR3 length, V gene, CDR3 DNA, CDR3 protein. The D gene is left open where the match is weak. Expanded clones are given a class, and other clones once, few, many or no size at all.

>TRBJ2-2|.|few|16|TRBV24-1
TGTGCCACCAGTGATTGGGACAGCGGGAGCACCGGGGAGCTGTTTTTT
CATSDWDSGSTGELFF
>TRBJ2-3|.|.|14|TRBV4-1
TGCGCCAGCAGTCTAGCTGGGATTGCAGATACGCAGTATTTT
CASSLAGIADTQYF
>TRBJ2-2|.|.|15|TRBV28
TGTGCCAGCAGCCGGGTCCAGGGTAGCACCGGGGAGCTGTTTTTT
CASSRVQGSTGELFF
>TRBJ2-4|TRBD1|.|16|TRBV11-2
TGTGCCAGCAGCTCTCTGACAGGGCTAGCCAAAAACATTCAGTACTTC
CASSSLTGLAKNIQYF
>TRBJ1-4|.|once|15|TRBV10-1
TGCGCCAGCAGTGAGGGGCAGACGTGGAATGAAAAACTGTTTTTT
CASSEGQTWNEKLFF
>TRBJ2-5|TRBD2|.|14|TRBV7-2
TGTGCCAGCAGCTCTAGCGGGCTCCAAGAGACCCAGTACTTC
CASSSSGLQETQYF
>TRBJ2-5|TRBD1|.|14|TRBV7-9
TGTGCCAGCAGCGTGGGACAGGGGGGAGAGACCCAGTACTTC
CASSVGQGGETQYF
>TRBJ2-1|.|.|13|TRBV27
TGTGCCAGCAGGTCGACTCGATACAATGAGCAGTTCTTC
CASRSTRYNEQFF
>TRBJ2-5|.|.|14|TRBV7-2
TGTGCCAGCAGCGCTGGGTTGGCTCCCGGGTCCCAGTACTTC
CASSAGLAPGSQYF
>TRBJ2-1|.|.|13|TRBV7-2
TGTGCCAGCAGGGCAGGGTCGGGCAATGAGCAGTTCTTC
CASRAGSGNEQFF
>TRBJ1-1|.|.|13|TRBV6-1
TGTGCCAGCAGTGATTGGGCGAGGGCTGAAGCTTTCTTT
CASSDWARAEAFF
>TRBJ2-1|TRBD2|.|16|TRBV4-2
TGTGCCAGCAGCCAAGATCAACTAGCGGGCAACAATGAGCAGTTCTTC
CASSQDQLAGNNEQFF
>TRBJ1-6|.|.|13|TRBV2
TGTGCCAGCAGTGTTTCCTCGGTAACACCCCTCCACTTT
CASSVSSVTPLHF
>TRBJ2-1|.|few|17|TRBV4-1
TGCGCCAGCAGCCAGGTGGTAGGTAGCGAAATCTACAATGAGCAGTTCTTC
CASSQVVGSEIYNEQFF
>TRBJ2-3|.|once|13|TRBV3-1/TRBV3-2
TGTGCCAGCAGCCAAGCCAAGGGAGGAACGCAGTATTTT
CASSQAKGGTQYF
>TRBJ1-1|TRBD1|.|13|TRBV11-2
TGTGCCAGCATCAGACAGGGGAATACTGAAGCTTTCTTT
CASIRQGNTEAFF
>TRBJ1-5|TRBD1|.|15|TRBV28
TGTGCCAGCAGTCCACAGGGGGCGGGCAATCAGCCCCAGCATTTT
CASSPQGAGNQPQHF
>TRBJ1-5|TRBD1|.|18|TRBV28
TGTGCCAGCAGTCCCGGTAGGACAGGGGGCAGGGGCAATCAGCCCCAGCATTTT
CASSPGRTGGRGNQPQHF
>TRBJ1-2|TRBD1|.|15|TRBV28
TGTGCCAGCAGTTTTTCGGTCAGGGGGCACGATGGCTACACCTTC
CASSFSVRGHDGYTF
>TRBJ1-5|.|.|14|TRBV19
TGTGCCAGTGTGAAACCAGGGGGCAATCAGCCCCAGCATTTT
CASVKPGGNQPQHF
>TRBJ1-2|TRBD1|.|16|TRBV6-1
TGTGCCAGCAGTGAGGGATACTGGGACAGTGGAGTTGGCTACACCTTC
CASSEGYWDSGVGYTF
>TRBJ2-1|.|.|17|TRBV7-9
TGTGCCAGCAGCTTAGGAGGAACGACCACCCGTCGGGGTGAGCAGTTCTTC
CASSLGGTTTRRGEQFF
>TRBJ1-1|.|.|11|TRBV6-2/TRBV6-3
TGTGCCAGCAGCACGTCGGCTGAAGCTTTCTTT
CASSTSAEAFF
>TRBJ1-2|TRBD1|.|15|TRBV3-1/TRBV3-2
TGTGCCAGCAGCTGGGCCGGGACAGGGAACTATGGCTACACCTTC
CASSWAGTGNYGYTF
>TRBJ2-3|TRBD1|.|14|TRBV6-6
TGTGCCAGCAGTTACGGGACAGCCCAAGATACGCAGTATTTT
CASSYGTAQDTQYF
>TRBJ1-2|TRBD1|.|14|TRBV10-3
TGTGCCATCAGGAGACAGGGGCTTGCCTATGGCTACACCTTC
CAIRRQGLAYGYTF
>TRBJ1-5|TRBD1|.|15|TRBV11-2
TGTGCCAGCAGCTTAGATGACAGGGCATATCAGCCCCAGCATTTT
CASSLDDRAYQPQHF
>TRBJ1-2|.|.|13|TRBV19
TGTGCCAGTAGTCCAAGGGACTTCTATGGCTACACCTTC
CASSPRDFYGYTF
>TRBJ2-1|.|.|14|TRBV7-7
TGTGCTAGCAGCTTAATAGCGTCCAACAATGAGCAGTTCTTC
CASSLIASNNEQFF
>TRBJ1-1|.|.|13|TRBV10-3
TGTGCCATCAGCGCTACAGAGTACACTGAAGCTTTCTTT
CAISATEYTEAFF
>TRBJ1-5|.|.|14|TRBV5-1
TGCGCCAGCAGCATCGGACAAGGGGGTCAGCCCCAGCATTTT
CASSIGQGGQPQHF
>TRBJ2-1|.|once|15|TRBV5-6
TGTGCCAGCAGCAAACAGGGACGGTCCTACAATGAGCAGTTCTTC
CASSKQGRSYNEQFF
>TRBJ2-3|.|.|17|TRBV7-2
TGTGCCAGCAGCTATAATCCGACGGGAGCTAGCACAGATACGCAGTATTTT
CASSYNPTGASTDTQYF